This T cell receptor (beta chain) was sequenced for a study of Tregs in tolerant kidney transplant recipients. Regarding the study as a whole: The most relevant donor-specific Treg TCRbeta repertoire apparently came from expansion with activated donor B cells.

The data were produced by immunoSEQ multiplex PCR, yet TCRdb's version contains in-frame clones alone and is incomplete. The profile shows approximately 65,000 clones, 80% to 85% of them singletons. V gave up 1 base and J gave up 6 bases; unmatched junction bases: 9. The CDR3 has 19 amino acids. Germline V CDR1 and CDR2: LNHNV, YYDKDF (reference sequence). CD4+CD25+CD127- Tregs, CD4+CD25- non-Tregs, CD4 and CD8 cells were sorted. Concerning this clone itself: Its antigen is unidentified.

The sequence derives from a human donor in good health. This rearrangement joins TRBV15 to TRBJ2-2; 15 bases fit TRBD2. The sequenced sample consisted of CD4+ T cells from blood. CDR3 nucleotide sequence: TGTGCCACCAGCAGAGTCTTCGGACTAGCGGGGGGGCACGCCGGGGAGCTGTTTTTT. Protein product: CATSRVFGLAGGHAGELFF.